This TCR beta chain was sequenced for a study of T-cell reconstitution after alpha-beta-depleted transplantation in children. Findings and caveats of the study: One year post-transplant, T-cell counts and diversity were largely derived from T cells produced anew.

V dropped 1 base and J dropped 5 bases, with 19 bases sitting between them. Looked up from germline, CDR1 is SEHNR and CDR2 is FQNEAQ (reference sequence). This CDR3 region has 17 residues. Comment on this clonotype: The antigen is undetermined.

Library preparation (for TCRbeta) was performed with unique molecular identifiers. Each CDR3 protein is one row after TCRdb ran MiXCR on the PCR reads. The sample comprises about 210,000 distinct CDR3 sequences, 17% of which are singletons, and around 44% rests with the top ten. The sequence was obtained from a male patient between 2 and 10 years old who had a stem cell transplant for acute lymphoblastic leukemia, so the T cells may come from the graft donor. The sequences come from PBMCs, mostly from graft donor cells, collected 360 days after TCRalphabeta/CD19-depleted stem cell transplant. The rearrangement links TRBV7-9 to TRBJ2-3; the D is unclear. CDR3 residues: CASSLVQPVTPIDTQYF. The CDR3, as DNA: TGTGCCAGCAGCTTAGTTCAGCCTGTCACCCCGATAGATACGCAGTATTTT.